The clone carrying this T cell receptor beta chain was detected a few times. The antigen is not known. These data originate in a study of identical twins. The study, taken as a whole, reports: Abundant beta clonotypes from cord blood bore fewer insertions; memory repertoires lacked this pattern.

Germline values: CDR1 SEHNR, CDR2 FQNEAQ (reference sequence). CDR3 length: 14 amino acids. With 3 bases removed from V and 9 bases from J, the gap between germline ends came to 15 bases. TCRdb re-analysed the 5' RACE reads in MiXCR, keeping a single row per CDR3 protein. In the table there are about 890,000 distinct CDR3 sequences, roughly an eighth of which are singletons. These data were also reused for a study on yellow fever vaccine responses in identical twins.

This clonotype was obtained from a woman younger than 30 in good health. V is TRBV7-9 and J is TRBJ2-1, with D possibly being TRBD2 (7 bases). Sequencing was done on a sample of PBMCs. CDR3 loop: CASSFISRGGEQFF. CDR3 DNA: TGTGCCAGCAGCTTCATCAGTAGGGGGGGTGAGCAGTTCTTC.